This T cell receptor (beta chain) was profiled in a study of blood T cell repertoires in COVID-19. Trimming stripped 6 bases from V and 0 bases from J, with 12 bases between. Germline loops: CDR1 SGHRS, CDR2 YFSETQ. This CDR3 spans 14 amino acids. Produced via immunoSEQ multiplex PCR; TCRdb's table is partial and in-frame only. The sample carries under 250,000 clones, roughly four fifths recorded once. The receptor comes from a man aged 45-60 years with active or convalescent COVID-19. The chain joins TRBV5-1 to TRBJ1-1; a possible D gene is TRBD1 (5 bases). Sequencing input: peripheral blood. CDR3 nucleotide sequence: TGCGCCAGCACCCGGGGGAGCCTGAACACTGAAGCTTTCTTT. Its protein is CASTRGSLNTEAFF. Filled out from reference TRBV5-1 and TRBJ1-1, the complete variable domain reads KAGVTQTPRYLIKTRGQQVTLSCSPISGHRSVSWYQQTPGQGLQFLFEYFSETQRNKGNFPGRFSGRQFSNSRSEMNVSTLELGDSALYLCASTRGSLNTEAFFGQGTRLTVV.